This T cell receptor (beta chain) was found in a study of blood T cells in healthy people across ages. The V gene end was trimmed by 0 bases and the J gene end by 0 bases; junction bases not matched to a gene: 5. CDR3 size: 17 residues. Germline loops: CDR1 LGHNA, CDR2 YNFKEQ. Through a sample-barcoded 5' primer and a J-beta primer mix, a second PCR was run for about 6 to 12 cycles. TCRdb reprocessed the 5' RACE reads via MiXCR and lists one record per CDR3 protein. In the table there are about 1.8 million distinct CDR3 sequences, around half of which are singletons. The sample taken for sequencing was blood. V gene TRBV4-2 combines with J gene TRBJ1-3; 7 bases match TRBD1. The receptor comes from a woman aged 40 to 50 in good health. CDR3 DNA sequence: TGTGCCAGCAGCCAAGATGGACAGGACCGCTCTGGAAACACCATATATTTT. The encoded protein is CASSQDGQDRSGNTIYF.